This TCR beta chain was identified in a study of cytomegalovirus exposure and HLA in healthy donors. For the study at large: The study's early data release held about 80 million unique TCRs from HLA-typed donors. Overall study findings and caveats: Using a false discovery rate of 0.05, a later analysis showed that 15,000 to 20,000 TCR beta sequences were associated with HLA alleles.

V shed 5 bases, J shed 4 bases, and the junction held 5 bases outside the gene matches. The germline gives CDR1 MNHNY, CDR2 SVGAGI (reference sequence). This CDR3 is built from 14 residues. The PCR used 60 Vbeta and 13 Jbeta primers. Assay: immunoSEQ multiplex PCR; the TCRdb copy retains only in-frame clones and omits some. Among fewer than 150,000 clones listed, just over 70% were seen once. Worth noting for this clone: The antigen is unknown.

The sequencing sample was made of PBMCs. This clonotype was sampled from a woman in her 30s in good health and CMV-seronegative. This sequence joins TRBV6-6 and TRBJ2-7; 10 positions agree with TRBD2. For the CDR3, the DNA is TGTGCCAGCAGTCGGACTAGCGGAGTGTACGAGCAGTACTTC. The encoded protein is CASSRTSGVYEQYF.